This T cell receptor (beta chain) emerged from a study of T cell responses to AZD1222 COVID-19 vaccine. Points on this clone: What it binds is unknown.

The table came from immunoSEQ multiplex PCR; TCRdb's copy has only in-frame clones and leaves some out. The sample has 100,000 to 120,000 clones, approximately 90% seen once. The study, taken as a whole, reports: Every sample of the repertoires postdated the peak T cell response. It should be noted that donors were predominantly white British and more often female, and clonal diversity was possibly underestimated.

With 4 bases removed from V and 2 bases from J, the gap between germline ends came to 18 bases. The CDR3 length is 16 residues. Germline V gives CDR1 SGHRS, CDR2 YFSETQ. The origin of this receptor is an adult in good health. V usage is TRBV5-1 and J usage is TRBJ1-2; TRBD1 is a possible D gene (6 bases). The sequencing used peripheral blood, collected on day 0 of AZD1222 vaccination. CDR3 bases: TGCGCCAGCAGCCCGGGGGCCGGGGCGCGAAACTATGGCTACACCTTC. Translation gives CASSPGAGARNYGYTF.